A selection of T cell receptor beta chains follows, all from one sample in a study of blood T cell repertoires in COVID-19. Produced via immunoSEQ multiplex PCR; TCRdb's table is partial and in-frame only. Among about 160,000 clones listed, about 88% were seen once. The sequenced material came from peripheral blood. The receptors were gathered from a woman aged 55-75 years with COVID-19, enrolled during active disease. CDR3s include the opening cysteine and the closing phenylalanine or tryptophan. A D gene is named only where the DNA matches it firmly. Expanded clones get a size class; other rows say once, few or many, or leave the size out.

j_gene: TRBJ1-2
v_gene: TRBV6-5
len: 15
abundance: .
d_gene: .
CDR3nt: TGTGCCAGCAGTTATATCACCGGACAGTACTATGGCTACACCTTC
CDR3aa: CASSYITGQYYGYTF

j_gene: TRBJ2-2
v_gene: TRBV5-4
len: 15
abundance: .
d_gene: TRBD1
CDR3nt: TGTGCCAGCAGCTCGACAGGGGCGAACACCGGGGAGCTGTTTTTT
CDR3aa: CASSSTGANTGELFF

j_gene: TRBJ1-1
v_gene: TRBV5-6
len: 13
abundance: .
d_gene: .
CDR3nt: TGTGCCAGCAGCATGCGCTTGAACACTGAAGCTTTCTTT
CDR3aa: CASSMRLNTEAFF

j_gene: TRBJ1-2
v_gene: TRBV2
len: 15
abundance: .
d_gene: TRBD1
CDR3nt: TGTGCCAGCAGTCGGCAGACAGGGGCCCTGGGTGGCTACACCTTC
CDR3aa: CASSRQTGALGGYTF

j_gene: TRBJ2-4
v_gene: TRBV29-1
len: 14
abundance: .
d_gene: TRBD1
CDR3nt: TGCAGCGTTTTGGACAGGGGGCGAACCAACATTCAGTACTTC
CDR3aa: CSVLDRGRTNIQYF

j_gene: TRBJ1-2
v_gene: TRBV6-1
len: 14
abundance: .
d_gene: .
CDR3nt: TGTGCCAGCAGTGAACTAGCAGTTAACTATGGCTACACCTTC
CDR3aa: CASSELAVNYGYTF

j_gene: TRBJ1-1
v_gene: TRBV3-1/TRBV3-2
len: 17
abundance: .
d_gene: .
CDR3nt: TGTGCCAGCAGCCAAGATGGGTACCCAGGGCGACCCACTGAAGCTTTCTTT
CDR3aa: CASSQDGYPGRPTEAFF

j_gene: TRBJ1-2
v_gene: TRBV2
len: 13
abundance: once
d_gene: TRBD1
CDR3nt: TGTGCCAGCGGCCTGACAGGGGTCTATGGCTACACCTTC
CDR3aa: CASGLTGVYGYTF

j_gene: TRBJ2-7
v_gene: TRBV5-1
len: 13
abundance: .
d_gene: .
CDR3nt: TGCGCCAGCAGCCCGGACAGCTCCTACGAGCAGTACTTC
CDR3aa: CASSPDSSYEQYF

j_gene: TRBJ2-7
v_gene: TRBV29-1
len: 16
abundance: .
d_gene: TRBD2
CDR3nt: TGCAGCGTTGTAGTCCGCCGCGGACTAGCGGCCTACGAGCAGTACTTC
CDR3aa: CSVVVRRGLAAYEQYF

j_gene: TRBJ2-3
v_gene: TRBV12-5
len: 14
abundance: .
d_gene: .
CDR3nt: TGTGCTAGTGGTTTGGCCTTAGGCACAGATACGCAGTATTTT
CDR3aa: CASGLALGTDTQYF

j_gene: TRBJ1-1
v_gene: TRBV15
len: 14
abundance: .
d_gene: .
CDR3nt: TGTGCCACCAGCAGAGACGGGGGAATCACTGAAGCTTTCTTT
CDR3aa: CATSRDGGITEAFF

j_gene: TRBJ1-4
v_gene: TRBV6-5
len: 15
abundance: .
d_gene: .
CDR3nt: TGTGCCAGCAGACCGGAGGGCAGCGCTAATGAAAAACTGTTTTTT
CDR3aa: CASRPEGSANEKLFF

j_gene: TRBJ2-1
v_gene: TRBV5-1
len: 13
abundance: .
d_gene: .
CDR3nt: TGCGCCAGCAGAATACAGGGTGGGAATGAGCAGTTCTTC
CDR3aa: CASRIQGGNEQFF

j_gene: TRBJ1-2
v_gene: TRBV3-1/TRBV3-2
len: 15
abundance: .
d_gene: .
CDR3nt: TGTGCCAGCAGCCAAGATCACAGCCCTAACTATGGCTACACCTTC
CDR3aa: CASSQDHSPNYGYTF

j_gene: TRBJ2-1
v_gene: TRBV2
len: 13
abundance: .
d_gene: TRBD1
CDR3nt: TGTGCCAACCGACAGGGGTTGGACAATGAGCAGTTCTTC
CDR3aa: CANRQGLDNEQFF

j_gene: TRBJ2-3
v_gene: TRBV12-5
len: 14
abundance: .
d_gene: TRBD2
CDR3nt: TGTGCTAGTGGCCGACTAGCGGGGGGAAATACGCAGTATTTT
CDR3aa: CASGRLAGGNTQYF